This entry lists 17 T cell receptor beta chains sequenced from one sample in a study of T cells in Graves' hyperthyroidism and ophthalmopathy. Amplification yielded TCR beta CDR3 regions, with RNA transcripts as the source. A first-round RT-PCR of the TCR CDR3 used the HTBI primer set. TCRdb called the multiplex PCR reads again in MiXCR, with one record for every CDR3 protein. The sample yields over 350,000 distinct CDR3 sequences, over 13% seen once. The sequencing input was blood. The receptors were gathered from a man aged 45 to 65 with Graves' ophthalmopathy.

As regards this clonotype: With a much larger clone just one base away, this may be a read error. The chain recombines TRBV2 with TRBJ2-5; D gene ambiguous. In germline, CDR1 is SNHLY, CDR2 FYNNEI. This CDR3 is built from 10 residues. The CDR3 spells CAGSIELIHF. The CDR3 nucleotides read TGTGCCGGCAGTATCGAACTGATACACTTC.

This clonotype has at least ten counts. The chain links TRBV6-1 to TRBJ2-1; TRBD2 matches at 9 bases. Germline V lookup: CDR1 MNHNS, CDR2 SASEGT. Trimming took 8 bases from V and 7 from J; bases not matched to a gene: 12. The CDR3 loop spans 15 amino acids. The CDR3 DNA reads TGTGCCAGCGGTAGACTAGCGGATTGGGGGAATGAGCAGTTCTTC. It specifies CASGRLADWGNEQFF.

The chain links TRBV12-3 or TRBV12-4 to TRBJ2-7; 9 positions match TRBD1. Trimming took 2 bases from V and 6 from J; bases not matched to a gene: 8. The CDR3 loop spans 15 amino acids. The CDR3 DNA reads as TGTGCCAGCAGTTTATTAGGGACAGGGACCTCCGAGCAGTACTTC. Residues: CASSLLGTGTSEQYF.

This clonotype was counted a few times. The chain employs TRBV12-3 or TRBV12-4 and TRBJ1-6; 9 bases are a match to TRBD1. The CDR3 spans 14 residues. After removal of 5 bases from V and 9 bases from J, the junction contained 5 bases not matched to a gene. The CDR3 protein is CASSKTGGVSPLHF. The CDR3 DNA follows: TGTGCCAGCAGTAAAACAGGGGGCGTTTCACCCCTCCACTTT.

This clonotype was counted many times. J is TRBJ2-3 and V is TRBV27; 8 bases align to TRBD1. The CDR3 runs to 14 residues. The V gene end was trimmed by 7 bases and the J gene end by 3 bases; junction bases not matched to a gene: 6. The germline V gene encodes CDR1 MNHEY and CDR2 SMNVEV (reference sequence). Here the CDR3 DNA reads TGTGCCAGCACTGGGACAGGTAGAACAGATACGCAGTATTTT. This sequence encodes CASTGTGRTDTQYF.

In this sample, this clonotype turned up many times. The chain links TRBV5-1 to TRBJ2-2, with unresolved D. Germline V gene data show CDR1 as SGHRS and CDR2 as YFSETQ. V was trimmed by 2 bases and J by 0 bases, leaving 8 bases between them. The CDR3 totals 15 residues. CDR3 sequence: CASSFGHANTGELFF. The CDR3, as DNA: TGCGCCAGCAGCTTCGGCCACGCGAACACCGGGGAGCTGTTTTTT.

The rearrangement joins TRBV11-2 to TRBJ2-7, with D uncertain. The CDR3 loop spans 15 amino acids. V was cut by 5 bases and J by 4 bases, with 18 bases left in between. Germline V gene sequence: CDR1 SGHAT, CDR2 FQNNGV. The CDR3 spells CASSSSGRSPYEQYF. As DNA, the CDR3 is TGTGCCAGCAGCAGCTCGGGCCGAAGCCCGTACGAGCAGTACTTC.

The chain couples TRBV19 to TRBJ1-1; possible D gene TRBD1, 6 bases. The CDR3 spans 11 residues. The germline V and J ends were trimmed by 7 bases and 11 bases, with 14 bases remaining between them. The V gene's germline CDR1 is LNHDA and CDR2 SQIVND (reference sequence). The CDR3 region is CASKEGEVAFF. For the CDR3, the DNA is TGTGCCAGTAAAGAGGGGGAAGTCGCTTTCTTT. Using reference TRBV19 and TRBJ1-1 for the parts outside the CDR3, the full variable domain is DGGITQSPKYLFRKEGQNVTLSCEQNLNHDAMYWYRQDPGQGLRLIYYSQIVNDFQKGDIAEGYSVSREKKESFPLTVTSAQKNPTAFYLCASKEGEVAFFGQGTRLTVV.

The rearrangement links TRBV7-6 to TRBJ2-2, with 7 positions matching TRBD2. The V segment lost 5 bases and the J segment 3 bases; nucleotides outside the gene matches: 6. CDR3 length: 15 residues. Germline CDR1 is SGHVS and CDR2 is FNYEAQ. DNA of the CDR3: TGTGCCAGCAGCGTACTAGCGACTGACACCGGGGAGCTGTTTTTT. It is translated as CASSVLATDTGELFF.

This clonotype was picked up many times. This sequence joins TRBV7-9 and TRBJ2-7; TRBD1 agrees at 9 bases. V shed 2 bases, J shed 4 bases, and the junction held 9 bases outside the gene matches. CDR3 size: 16 residues. Germline V gene lookup returns CDR1 SEHNR and CDR2 FQNEAQ (reference sequence). CDR3 region: CASSLSPGQGRYEQYF. CDR3 nucleotide sequence: TGTGCCAGCAGCTTATCTCCGGGACAGGGTCGGTACGAGCAGTACTTC.

This clonotype showed up just a few times. The chain links TRBV5-1 to TRBJ2-1, with a possible D match to TRBD2 (6 bases). The length of the CDR3 is 14 residues. CDR1 and CDR2 from the germline V gene are SGHRS and YFSETQ. The germline V and J ends were trimmed by 0 bases and 7 bases, with 11 bases remaining between them. CDR3 DNA: TGCGCCAGCAGCTTGGAATGGGGAGGAAATGAGCAGTTCTTC. The encoded protein is CASSLEWGGNEQFF.

This clonotype has ten or more counts. V usage is TRBV2 and J usage is TRBJ1-3; TRBD1 matches 7 bases. The CDR3 covers 14 residues. In germline, CDR1 is SNHLY, CDR2 FYNNEI. Trimming removed 5 bases from V and 4 bases from J; junction bases left unmatched: 5. CDR3 loop: CASSPGTAGNTIYF. CDR3 nucleotides: TGTGCCAGCAGTCCCGGGACAGCAGGAAACACCATATATTTT.

This clonotype was picked up a small number of times. An end of the junction does not agree with germline; a read error may underlie this. The rearrangement links TRBV6-5 to TRBJ2-3; perhaps TRBD1 as D (7 bases). Germline V CDR1 and CDR2: MNHEY, SVGAGI. The CDR3 is 15 residues long. The CDR3 loop reads CASSHSAGGTDTQYF. The DNA of the CDR3 is TGTGCCAGCAGTCACTCTGCAGGGGGGACAGATACGCAGTATTTT.

Only a few counts were recorded for this clonotype. The genes are TRBV20-1 and TRBJ2-2; no clear D gene. Trimming shortened V by 8 bases and J by 3 bases, and 13 bases separated the two germline ends. In germline, CDR1 is DFQATT, CDR2 SNEGSKA (reference sequence). The CDR3 totals 13 residues. The chain's CDR3 is CSPRVYDTGELFF. For the CDR3, the DNA is TGCAGTCCGCGCGTTTATGACACCGGGGAGCTGTTTTTT.

The chain employs TRBV30 and TRBJ1-5; the D gene is possibly TRBD1 (5 bases). Between the trimmed V and J ends, which lost 0 bases and 2 bases, there was a span of 8 bases. CDR3 length: 14 residues. Germline CDR1 is GTSNPN and CDR2 is SVGIG (reference sequence). In nucleotides, the CDR3 is TGTGCCTGGAGTGTTCAGGGCGGCAATCAGCCCCAGCATTTT. Its protein product is CAWSVQGGNQPQHF.

This clonotype appeared many times. The rearrangement links TRBV3-1 to TRBJ1-5; D gene unclear. This CDR3 has 16 residues. Trimming left V 1 base short and J 0 bases short, with 10 bases between. Germline-derived CDR1 and CDR2 are LGHDT and YNNKEL (reference sequence). CDR3 nucleotides: TGTGCCAGCAGCCAAGCCTCTCTGTCTAGCAATCAGCCCCAGCATTTT. It specifies CASSQASLSSNQPQHF.

This clonotype has at least ten counts. The V gene is TRBV3-1, the J gene TRBJ1-3; D not certain. This CDR3 comprises 12 residues. V was cut by 10 bases and J by 1 base, with 8 bases left in between. Germline V gene data show CDR1 as LGHDT and CDR2 as YNNKEL (reference sequence). CDR3 bases: TGTGCCATTCAGGATTCTGGAAACACCATATATTTT. Residues: CAIQDSGNTIYF.